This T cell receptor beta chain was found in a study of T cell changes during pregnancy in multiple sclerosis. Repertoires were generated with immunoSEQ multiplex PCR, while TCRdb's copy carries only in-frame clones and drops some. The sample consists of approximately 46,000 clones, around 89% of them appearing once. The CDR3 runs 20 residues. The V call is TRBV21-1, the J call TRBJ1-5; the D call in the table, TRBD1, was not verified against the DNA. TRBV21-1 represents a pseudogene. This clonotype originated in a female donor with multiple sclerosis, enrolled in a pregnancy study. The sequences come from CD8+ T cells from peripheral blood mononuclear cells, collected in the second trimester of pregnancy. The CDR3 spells CASSKAEREGGTGKDQPQHF. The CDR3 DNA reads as TGTGCCAGCAGCAAAGCCGAAAGGGAAGGGGGGACAGGGAAGGATCAGCCCCAGCATTTT.